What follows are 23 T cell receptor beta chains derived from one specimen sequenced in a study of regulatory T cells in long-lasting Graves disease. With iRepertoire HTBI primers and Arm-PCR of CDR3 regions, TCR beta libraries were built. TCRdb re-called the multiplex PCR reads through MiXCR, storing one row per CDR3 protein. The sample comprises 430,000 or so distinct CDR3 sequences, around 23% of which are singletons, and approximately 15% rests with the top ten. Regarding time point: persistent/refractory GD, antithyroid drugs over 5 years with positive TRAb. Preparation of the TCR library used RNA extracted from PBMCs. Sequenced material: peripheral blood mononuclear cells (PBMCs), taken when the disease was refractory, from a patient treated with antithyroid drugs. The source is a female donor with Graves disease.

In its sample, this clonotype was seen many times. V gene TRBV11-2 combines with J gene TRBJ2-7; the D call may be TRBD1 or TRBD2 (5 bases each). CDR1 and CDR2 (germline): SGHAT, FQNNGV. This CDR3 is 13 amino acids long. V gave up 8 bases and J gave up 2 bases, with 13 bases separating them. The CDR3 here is CASSRDPPYEQYF. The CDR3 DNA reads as TGTGCCAGCTCCCGGGACCCTCCCTACGAGCAGTACTTC.

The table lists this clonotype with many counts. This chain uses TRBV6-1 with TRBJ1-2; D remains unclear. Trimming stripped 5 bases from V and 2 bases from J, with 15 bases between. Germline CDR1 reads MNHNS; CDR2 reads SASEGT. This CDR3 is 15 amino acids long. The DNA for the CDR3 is TGTGCCAGCAGTACTTCTCCGGGCCGAAACTATGGCTACACCTTC. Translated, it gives CASSTSPGRNYGYTF.

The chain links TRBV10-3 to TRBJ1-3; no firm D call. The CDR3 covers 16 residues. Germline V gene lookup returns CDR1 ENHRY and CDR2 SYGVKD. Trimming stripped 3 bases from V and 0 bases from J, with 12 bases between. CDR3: CAISEVGVPSGNTIYF. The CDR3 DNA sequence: TGTGCCATCAGTGAAGTTGGAGTGCCCTCTGGAAACACCATATATTTT.

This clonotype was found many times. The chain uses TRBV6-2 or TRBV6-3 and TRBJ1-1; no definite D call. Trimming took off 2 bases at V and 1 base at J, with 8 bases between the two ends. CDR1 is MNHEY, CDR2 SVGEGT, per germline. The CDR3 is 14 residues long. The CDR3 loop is CASSYGRANTEAFF. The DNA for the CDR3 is TGTGCCAGCAGTTACGGGAGGGCGAACACTGAAGCTTTCTTT.

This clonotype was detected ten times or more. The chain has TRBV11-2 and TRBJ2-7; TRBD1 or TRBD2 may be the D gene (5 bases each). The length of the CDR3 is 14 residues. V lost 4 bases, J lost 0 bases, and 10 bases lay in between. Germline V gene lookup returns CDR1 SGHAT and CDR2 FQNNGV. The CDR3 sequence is CASSSDGASYEQYF. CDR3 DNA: TGTGCCAGCAGCTCCGACGGGGCCTCCTACGAGCAGTACTTC. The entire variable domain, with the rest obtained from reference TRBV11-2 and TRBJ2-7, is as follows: EAGVAQSPRYKIIEKRQSVAFWCNPISGHATLYWYQQILGQGPKLLIQFQNNGVVDDSQLPKDRFSAERLKGVDSTLKIQPAKLEDSAVYLCASSSDGASYEQYFGPGTRLTVT.

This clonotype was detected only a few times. The CDR3 protein is CASSIVEGAAEAFF. The CDR3 DNA follows: TGTGCCAGTAGTATCGTAGAGGGGGCTGCGGAAGCTTTCTTT. The chain is built from TRBV19 and TRBJ1-1; 7 bases are shared with TRBD1. J gave up 8 bases and V 3 bases, and 9 bases lay outside the gene matches. There are 14 residues in the CDR3. Germline values: CDR1 LNHDA, CDR2 SQIVND (reference sequence).

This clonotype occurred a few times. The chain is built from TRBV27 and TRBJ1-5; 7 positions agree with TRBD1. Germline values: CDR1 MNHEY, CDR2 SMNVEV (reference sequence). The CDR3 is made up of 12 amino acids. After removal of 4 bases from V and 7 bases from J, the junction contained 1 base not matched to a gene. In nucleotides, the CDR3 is TGTGCCAGCAGTTACAGGGGCCAGCCCCAGCATTTT. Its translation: CASSYRGQPQHF.

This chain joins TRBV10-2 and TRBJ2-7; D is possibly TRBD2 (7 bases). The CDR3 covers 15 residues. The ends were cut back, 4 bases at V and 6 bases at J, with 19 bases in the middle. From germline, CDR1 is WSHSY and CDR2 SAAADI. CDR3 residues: CASSVDQRGGGEQYF. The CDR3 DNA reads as TGCGCCAGCAGTGTTGATCAGAGGGGGGGCGGCGAGCAGTACTTC.

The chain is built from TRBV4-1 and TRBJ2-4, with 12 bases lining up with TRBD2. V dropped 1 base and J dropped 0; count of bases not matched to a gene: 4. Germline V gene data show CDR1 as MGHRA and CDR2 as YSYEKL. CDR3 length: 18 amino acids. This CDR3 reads CASSQGLAGGVAKNIQYF. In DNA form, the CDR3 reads TGCGCCAGCAGCCAAGGGCTAGCGGGAGGGGTAGCCAAAAACATTCAGTACTTC.

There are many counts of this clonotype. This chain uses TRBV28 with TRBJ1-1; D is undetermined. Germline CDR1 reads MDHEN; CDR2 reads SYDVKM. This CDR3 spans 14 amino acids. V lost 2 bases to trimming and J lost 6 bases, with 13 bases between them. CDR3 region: CASSLRHPMAEAFF. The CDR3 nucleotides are TGTGCCAGCAGTTTACGGCACCCCATGGCTGAAGCTTTCTTT.

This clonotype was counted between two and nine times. CDR3 in amino acids: CASSQDAASLLREQYF. The CDR3 bases are TGCGCCAGCAGCCAAGATGCGGCTAGCCTCCTCCGCGAGCAGTACTTC. The chain combines TRBV4-1 with TRBJ2-7; TRBD2 is a possible D gene (5 bases). The length of the CDR3 is 16 residues. Germline loops: CDR1 MGHRA, CDR2 YSYEKL. Deletions cut 0 bases from V and 6 bases from J, with 18 bases between.

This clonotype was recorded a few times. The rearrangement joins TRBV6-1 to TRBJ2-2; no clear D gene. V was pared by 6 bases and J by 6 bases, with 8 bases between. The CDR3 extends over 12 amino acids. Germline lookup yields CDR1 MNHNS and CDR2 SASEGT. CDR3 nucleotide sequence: TGTGCCAGCAGCACGATACCCGGGGAGCTGTTTTTT. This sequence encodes CASSTIPGELFF.

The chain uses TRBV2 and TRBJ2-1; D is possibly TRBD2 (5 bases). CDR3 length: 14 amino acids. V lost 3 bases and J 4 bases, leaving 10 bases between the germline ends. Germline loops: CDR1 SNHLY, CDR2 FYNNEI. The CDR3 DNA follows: TGTGCCAGCAGTGAGAGGGCCCCGTACAATGAGCAGTTCTTC. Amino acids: CASSERAPYNEQFF.

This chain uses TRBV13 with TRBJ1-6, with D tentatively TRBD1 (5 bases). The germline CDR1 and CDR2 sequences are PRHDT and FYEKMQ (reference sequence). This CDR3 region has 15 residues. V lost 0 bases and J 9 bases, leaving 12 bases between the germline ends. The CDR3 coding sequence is TGTGCCAGCAGCTTAGGACAGGTGGTGGGTTCACCCCTCCACTTT. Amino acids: CASSLGQVVGSPLHF.

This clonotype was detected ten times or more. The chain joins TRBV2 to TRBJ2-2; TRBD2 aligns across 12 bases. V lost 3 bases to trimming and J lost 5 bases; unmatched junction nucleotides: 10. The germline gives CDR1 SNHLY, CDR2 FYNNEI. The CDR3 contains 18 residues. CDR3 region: CASSDGPSGRARTGELFF. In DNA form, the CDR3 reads TGTGCCAGCAGTGACGGTCCTAGCGGGAGGGCCCGGACCGGGGAGCTGTTTTTT.

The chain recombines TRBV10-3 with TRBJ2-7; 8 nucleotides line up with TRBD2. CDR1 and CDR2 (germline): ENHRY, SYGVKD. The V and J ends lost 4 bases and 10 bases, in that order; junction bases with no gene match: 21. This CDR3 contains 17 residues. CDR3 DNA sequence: TGTGCCATCAGTGCCCAACCTCTGACGGGAGGGCCCGCGATTCAGTACTTC. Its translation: CAISAQPLTGGPAIQYF.

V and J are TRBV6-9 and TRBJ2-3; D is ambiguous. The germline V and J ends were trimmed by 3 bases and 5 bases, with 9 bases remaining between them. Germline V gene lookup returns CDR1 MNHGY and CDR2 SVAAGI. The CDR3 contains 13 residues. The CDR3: CASSYRSGDTQYF. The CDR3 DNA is TGTGCCAGCAGTTACCGATCCGGAGATACGCAGTATTTT.

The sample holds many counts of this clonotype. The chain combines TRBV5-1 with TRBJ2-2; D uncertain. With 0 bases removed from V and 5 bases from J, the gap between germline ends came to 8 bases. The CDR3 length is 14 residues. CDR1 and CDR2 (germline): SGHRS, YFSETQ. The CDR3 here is CASSLEGRTGELFF. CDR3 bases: TGCGCCAGCAGCTTGGAGGGCAGGACCGGGGAGCTGTTTTTT.

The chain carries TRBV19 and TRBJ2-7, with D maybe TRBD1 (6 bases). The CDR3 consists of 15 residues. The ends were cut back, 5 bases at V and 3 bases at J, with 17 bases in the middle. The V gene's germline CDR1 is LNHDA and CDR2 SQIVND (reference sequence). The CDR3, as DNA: TGTGCCAGTAGTCCCCGAGGGGGACAATACTACGAGCAGTACTTC. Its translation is CASSPRGGQYYEQYF.

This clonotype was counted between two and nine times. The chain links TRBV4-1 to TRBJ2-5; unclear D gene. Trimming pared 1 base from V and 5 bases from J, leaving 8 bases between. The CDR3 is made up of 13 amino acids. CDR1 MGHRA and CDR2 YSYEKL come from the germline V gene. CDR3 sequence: CASSQGRIETQYF. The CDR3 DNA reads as TGCGCCAGCAGCCAAGGAAGAATCGAGACCCAGTACTTC.

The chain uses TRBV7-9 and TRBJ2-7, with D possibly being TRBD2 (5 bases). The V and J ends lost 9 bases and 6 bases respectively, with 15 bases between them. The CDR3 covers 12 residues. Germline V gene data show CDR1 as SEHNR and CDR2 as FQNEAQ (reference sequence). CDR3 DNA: TGTGCCAGTTCTGTGAACCGGGGCGAGCAGTACTTC. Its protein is CASSVNRGEQYF.

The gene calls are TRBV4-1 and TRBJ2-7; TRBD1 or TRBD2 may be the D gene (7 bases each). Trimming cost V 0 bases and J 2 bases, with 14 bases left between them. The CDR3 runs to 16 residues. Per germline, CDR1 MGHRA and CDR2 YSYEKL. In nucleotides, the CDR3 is TGCGCCAGCAGCCAAGAGGAAGCGGGACAGACCTACGAGCAGTACTTC. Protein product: CASSQEEAGQTYEQYF.

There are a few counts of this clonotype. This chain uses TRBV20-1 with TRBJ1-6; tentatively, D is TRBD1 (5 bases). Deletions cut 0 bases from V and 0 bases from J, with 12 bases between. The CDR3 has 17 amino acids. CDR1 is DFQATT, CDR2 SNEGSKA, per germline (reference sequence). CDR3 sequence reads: CSARENADSSYNSPLHF. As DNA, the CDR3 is TGCAGTGCTAGAGAAAACGCAGACAGCTCCTATAATTCACCCCTCCACTTT.